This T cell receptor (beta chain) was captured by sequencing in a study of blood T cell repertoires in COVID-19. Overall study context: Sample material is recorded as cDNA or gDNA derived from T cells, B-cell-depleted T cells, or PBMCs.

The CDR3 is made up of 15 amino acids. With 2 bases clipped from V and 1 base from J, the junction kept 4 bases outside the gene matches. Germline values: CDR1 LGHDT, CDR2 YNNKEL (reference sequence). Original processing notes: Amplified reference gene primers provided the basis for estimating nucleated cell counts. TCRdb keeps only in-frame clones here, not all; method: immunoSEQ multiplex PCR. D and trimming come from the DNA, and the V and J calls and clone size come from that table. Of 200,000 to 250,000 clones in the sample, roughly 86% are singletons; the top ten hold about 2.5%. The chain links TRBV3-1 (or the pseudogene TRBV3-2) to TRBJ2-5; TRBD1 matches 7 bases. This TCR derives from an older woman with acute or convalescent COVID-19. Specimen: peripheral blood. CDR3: CASSQRGQVQETQYF. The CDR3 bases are TGTGCCAGCAGCCAACGAGGACAGGTCCAAGAGACCCAGTACTTC.